The table lists the clone carrying this TCR beta chain with a few counts. Its antigen is not identified. These data come from a study of cytomegalovirus exposure and HLA in healthy donors. This CDR3 is built from 15 residues. V was cut by 0 bases and J by 5 bases, with 15 bases left in between. Germline assignment: CDR1 SGHDT and CDR2 YYEEEE. Vbeta (60) and Jbeta (13) primers were used in the PCR. Clones were read by immunoSEQ multiplex PCR, and TCRdb kept only the in-frame ones, dropping some. Here the sample spans about 100,000 clones, 10% being singletons. Points from the study as a whole: According to reports, the classifier identified cytomegalovirus status with high specificity and sensitivity.

V gene TRBV5-6 combines with J gene TRBJ2-7; D possibly corresponds to TRBD1 (5 bases). The sequencing sample was made of PBMCs. This receptor was taken from a man aged 40-49 years in good health and CMV-seropositive. The CDR3 region has the DNA TGTGCCAGCAGCTTGGGGGCAGGGCTCCTGAACGAGCAGTACTTC. It is translated as CASSLGAGLLNEQYF. Filled out from reference TRBV5-6 and TRBJ2-7, the complete variable domain reads DAGVTQSPTHLIKTRGQQVTLRCSPKSGHDTVSWYQQALGQGPQFIFQYYEEEERQRGNFPDRFSGHQFPNYSSELNVNALLLGDSALYLCASSLGAGLLNEQYFGPGTRLTVT.